One and the same sample provided the 22 T cell receptor beta chains below, sequenced in a study of CD8+CD57+ T cells in acquired aplastic anemia. TCR beta VDJ and CDR3 were profiled, and genomic DNA was the template. MiXCR, applied by TCRdb to the reads, yields one record per CDR3 protein. The table includes about 190,000 distinct CDR3 sequences, 40% to 50% detected once. By flow cytometry, patients selected for sequencing had shown an expansion of CD8+CD57+ cells. The specimen was sorted CD4+, CD8+, or CD8+CD57+ T cells (not recorded which) from PBMCs. All receptors derive from a human donor with aplastic anemia.

V usage is TRBV5-1 and J usage is TRBJ1-2; D remains unclear. Germline V CDR1 and CDR2: SGHRS, YFSETQ. The V gene lost 7 bases and the J gene lost 0 bases, with 10 bases spanning the gap. The CDR3 is 13 residues long. CDR3 nucleotide sequence: TGCGCCAGCGGGGAAAGAGCTAACTATGGCTACACCTTC. Translating it yields CASGERANYGYTF.

As concerns this clonotype: This may be a read error, as it is one base from a much larger clone. The chain joins TRBV5-1 to TRBJ1-1; D gene unclear. This CDR3 is built from 13 residues. CDR1 is SGHRS and CDR2 is YFSETQ in the germline V gene. In DNA, the CDR3 is TGCGCCAGCAGCTTAGGGATGAACACTGAAGCTCTCTTT. Protein product: CASSLGMNTEALF.

The CDR3 DNA is TGCAGCGTTGAAATAGCGGGGGCCGGGGAGCAGTACTTC. It codes for CSVEIAGAGEQYF. J is TRBJ2-7 and V is TRBV29-1; 9 bases align to TRBD2. The germline V gene has CDR1 SQVTM and CDR2 ANQGSEA. V lost 2 bases and J lost 7; bases outside the gene matches: 6. The CDR3 contains 13 residues.

This chain joins TRBV10-2 and TRBJ2-5; D possibly uses TRBD1 or TRBD2 (5 bases each). There are 14 residues in the CDR3. Trimming took off 0 bases at V and 5 bases at J, with 10 bases between the two ends. Germline loops: CDR1 WSHSY, CDR2 SAAADI. DNA of the CDR3: TGCGCCAGCAGTGAGTCGGGCAGGGAGGAGACCCAGTACTTC. It codes for CASSESGREETQYF.

This clonotype has just a few counts. The chain couples TRBV19 to TRBJ2-5; possible D gene TRBD1, 5 bases. V gave up 4 bases and J gave up 5 bases, with 17 bases separating them. The CDR3 is 15 amino acids. From germline, CDR1 is LNHDA and CDR2 SQIVND (reference sequence). The CDR3 region is CASSTPLDRAETQYF. In DNA form, the CDR3 reads TGTGCCAGTAGTACACCACTCGACAGAGCGGAGACCCAGTACTTC.

On this clonotype itself: This clone may be a read error of a much larger clone one base away. This CDR3 fails to terminate in the conserved phenylalanine or tryptophan, so it likely reflects a read error. The V gene is TRBV18, the J gene TRBJ1-6; D gene uncertain. This CDR3 contains 16 residues. Trimming left V 1 base short and J 3 bases short, with 10 bases between. The germline gives CDR1 KGHSH, CDR2 LQKENI. This CDR3 is CASSPRGGVYNSPLHL. In nucleotides, the CDR3 is TGTGCCAGCTCACCACGAGGAGGCGTCTATAATTCACCCCTCCACCTT.

This clonotype was observed a handful of times. The chain uses TRBV20-1 and TRBJ2-7, with D uncertain. This CDR3 comprises 13 residues. CDR1 is DFQATT, CDR2 SNEGSKA, per germline (reference sequence). V was clipped by 0 bases and J by 2 bases, with 8 bases between them. CDR3 sequence: CSARDPRTYEQYF. CDR3 in DNA: TGCAGTGCTAGAGATCCCAGGACCTACGAGCAGTACTTC.

The rearrangement links TRBV19 to TRBJ2-7; 9 bases agree with TRBD1. V lost 4 bases to trimming and J lost 6 bases; unmatched junction nucleotides: 7. This CDR3 is 14 amino acids long. Germline-derived CDR1 and CDR2 are LNHDA and SQIVND (reference sequence). The CDR3 reads CASSTGQGKGEQYF. CDR3 nucleotide sequence: TGTGCCAGTAGTACGGGACAGGGAAAGGGCGAGCAGTACTTC.

This clonotype was seen repeatedly, ten times or more. The chain combines TRBV7-2 with TRBJ1-4, with D maybe TRBD1 (6 bases). Trimming took 1 base from V and 8 from J, leaving 14 bases between them. This CDR3 has 15 amino acids. Germline loops: CDR1 SGHTA, CDR2 FQGNSA. CDR3 protein: CASSLGRGTTEKLFF. The CDR3 DNA reads TGTGCCAGCAGCTTAGGACGGGGGACAACCGAAAAACTGTTTTTT.

This clonotype was observed a single time. The genes are TRBV12-3 or TRBV12-4 and TRBJ1-2; D is possibly TRBD1 (6 bases). Trimming removed 5 bases at V and 7 bases at J, with 14 bases between. This CDR3 has 13 amino acids. The DNA for the CDR3 is TGTGCCAGCAGTCGAGGGGGGGGAGCTGGCTACACCTTC. Its protein product is CASSRGGGAGYTF.

This sequence joins TRBV29-1 and TRBJ1-2, with TRBD1 matching 7 bases. With V trimmed by 1 base and J by 7 bases, 6 bases remained unmatched. The germline V gene has CDR1 SQVTM and CDR2 ANQGSEA. This CDR3 has 13 residues. The CDR3 sequence is CSVEGQGVGGYTF. CDR3 bases: TGCAGCGTTGAAGGGCAGGGGGTTGGTGGCTACACCTTC.

This chain uses TRBV7-6 with TRBJ1-5; D is undetermined. Germline V gives CDR1 SGHVS, CDR2 FNYEAQ. Trimming took 0 bases from V and 4 from J, leaving 7 bases between them. This CDR3 comprises 14 residues. The CDR3 DNA sequence: TGTGCCAGCAGCTTAGCCTTTGGGAATCAGCCCCAGCATTTT. It codes for CASSLAFGNQPQHF.

J is TRBJ1-2 and V is TRBV20-1; 7 bases fit TRBD1. After removal of 6 bases from V and 6 bases from J, the junction contained 4 bases not matched to a gene. This CDR3 contains 11 residues. In germline, CDR1 is DFQATT, CDR2 SNEGSKA (reference sequence). CDR3 amino acids: CSARDSDGYTF. The CDR3, as DNA: TGCAGTGCCAGGGACAGCGATGGCTACACCTTC.

This clonotype was detected many times. The rearrangement uses TRBV12-3 or TRBV12-4 and TRBJ1-1; no clear D. V was cut by 6 bases and J by 4 bases, with 12 bases left in between. The CDR3 is 13 amino acids. The CDR3 coding sequence is TGTGCCAGCAGGCTCGCGGTATTCACTGAAGCTTTCTTT. It yields the protein CASRLAVFTEAFF.

A remark on this clonotype: At one boundary the junction diverges from the germline segment, which might be a read error. V and J are TRBV6-2 or TRBV6-3 and TRBJ1-2; TRBD1 might be the D (6 bases). The CDR3 totals 17 residues. From germline, CDR1 is MNHEY and CDR2 SVGEGT. In DNA form, the CDR3 reads TGTGCCGGCAGTTGGACCAGGGGACCTACTAAGGACTATGGCTACACCTTC. Its protein is CAGSWTRGPTKDYGYTF.

This clonotype was recorded a few times. The rearrangement uses TRBV12-3 or TRBV12-4 and TRBJ1-2; TRBD1 aligns across 7 bases. CDR3 length: 17 amino acids. V shed 7 bases, J shed 4 bases, and the junction held 18 bases outside the gene matches. The CDR3 here is CASIGFRGVIGFYGYTF. The CDR3 DNA reads as TGTGCCAGCATTGGATTCAGGGGGGTAATTGGCTTCTATGGCTACACCTTC.

The gene calls are TRBV19 and TRBJ1-5; 7 positions agree with TRBD1. With 6 bases clipped from V and 5 bases from J, the junction kept 4 bases outside the gene matches. Per the germline V gene, CDR1 is LNHDA and CDR2 is SQIVND (reference sequence). There are 13 residues in the CDR3. The CDR3, as DNA: TGTGCCAGTAGGGGGGACAGTCATCAGCCCCAGCATTTT. Translation: CASRGDSHQPQHF.

This clonotype was recorded many times. The chain employs TRBV12-3 or TRBV12-4 and TRBJ1-6, with TRBD1 matching over 7 bases. CDR3 size: 14 residues. V lost 6 bases, J lost 9 bases, and 8 bases stayed unmatched. CDR3 coding DNA: TGTGCCAGCAGGTCCGGGACAGTATCTTCACCCCTCCACTTT. This codes for CASRSGTVSSPLHF.

This clonotype was seen repeatedly, ten times or more. The chain couples TRBV5-5 to TRBJ1-4, with no clear D. The CDR3 runs to 14 residues. The germline gives CDR1 SGHKS, CDR2 YYEKEE (reference sequence). V was shortened by 6 bases and J by 0 bases, with 9 bases between the two germline ends. CDR3 loop: CASNLAPTNEKLFF. DNA of the CDR3: TGTGCCAGCAACCTAGCGCCAACTAATGAAAAACTGTTTTTT.

This clonotype has at least ten counts. This chain joins TRBV12-3 or TRBV12-4 and TRBJ2-7, with D possibly being TRBD1 (5 bases). The CDR3 has 12 amino acids. The germline V and J ends were trimmed by 4 bases and 6 bases, with 10 bases remaining between them. This CDR3 is CASSSLRGEQYF. CDR3 bases: TGTGCCAGCAGTTCCCTTAGGGGCGAGCAGTACTTC.

This clonotype was observed many times. This chain links TRBV7-9 with TRBJ1-2, with 7 bases fitting TRBD1. Germline V gives CDR1 SEHNR, CDR2 FQNEAQ (reference sequence). This CDR3 has 14 residues. After removal of 6 bases from V and 4 bases from J, the junction contained 8 bases not matched to a gene. For the CDR3, the DNA is TGTGCCAGCAGTTTGCCGGGACAGTTCTATGGCTACACCTTC. Translating gives CASSLPGQFYGYTF.

This clonotype was picked up a small number of times. One end of the junction varies from germline; a read error may be responsible. This chain joins TRBV12-3 or TRBV12-4 and TRBJ1-4; 7 bases are a match to TRBD1. The CDR3 has 14 residues. The CDR3 is CASSPRQGGEKLLF. Written as DNA, the CDR3 is TGTGCCAGCAGCCCCCGACAGGGCGGTGAAAAACTGCTTTTT.